The 16 T cell receptor beta chains in this list originate from one sample, sequenced in a study of cytomegalovirus exposure and HLA in healthy donors. Use of 60 Vbeta and 13 Jbeta primers characterized the PCR. Some clones are missing from TCRdb's copy, which holds only in-frame ones; the method was immunoSEQ multiplex PCR. This sample has fewer than 200,000 clones, with 65% to 80% found just once. Sequenced: PBMCs. These receptors all come from a man aged 35 to 55 in good health and CMV-seronegative.

The chain uses TRBV1 and TRBJ2-2; the table's D call, TRBD2, has no DNA check behind it. TRBV1 is given as a pseudogene. This CDR3 comprises 16 residues. CDR3 in DNA: TGCACCAGCAGCCAAGATCGGTCTTGGGGGAGGGGGGAGCTGTTTTTT. It codes for CTSSQDRSWGRGELFF.

The sample holds one count of this clone. The V and J genes are TRBV25-1 and TRBJ2-1; 11 nucleotides align to TRBD2. The CDR3 loop spans 13 amino acids. Unmatched junction bases numbered 1, after V lost 6 bases and J lost 6 bases. Germline V CDR1 and CDR2: MGHDK, SYGVNS. The CDR3 DNA sequence: TGTGCCAGCAGCGGGACTAGCGGCAATGAGCAGTTCTTC. It yields the protein CASSGTSGNEQFF.

The chain links TRBV7-9 to TRBJ2-1, with D unresolved. This CDR3 comprises 14 residues. Germline V gene lookup returns CDR1 SEHNR and CDR2 FQNEAQ (reference sequence). Deletions cut 1 base from V and 9 bases from J, with 13 bases between. As DNA, the CDR3 is TGTGCCAGCAGCTTAGTGTCGGGTGGTAGTGAGCAGTTCTTC. Its protein is CASSLVSGGSEQFF.

The CDR3 is CASSPGQAVTGETQYF. The CDR3 bases are TGTGCCAGCAGCCCAGGACAGGCAGTCACCGGGGAGACCCAGTACTTC. The V and J genes are TRBV7-9 and TRBJ2-5, with 7 nucleotides matching TRBD1. There are 16 residues in the CDR3. V was clipped by 5 bases and J by 5 bases; unmatched bases: 14. Germline loops: CDR1 SEHNR, CDR2 FQNEAQ (reference sequence).

This clone was observed a few times. The rearrangement uses TRBV10-3 and TRBJ2-7; TRBD2 agrees at 12 bases. This CDR3 contains 15 residues. Germline values: CDR1 ENHRY, CDR2 SYGVKD. V trimming: 6 bases; J trimming: 5 bases; junction bases outside the gene matches: 8. The CDR3 sequence: CAIRSTSGSPNEQYF. The CDR3 nucleotides read TGTGCCATCAGGTCGACTAGCGGGAGTCCCAACGAGCAGTACTTC.

The chain combines TRBV7-9 with TRBJ2-3; D call uncertain. This CDR3 has 14 amino acids. Germline V gives CDR1 SEHNR, CDR2 FQNEAQ (reference sequence). V lost 5 bases to trimming and J lost 1 base, with 10 bases between them. The CDR3 DNA follows: TGTGCCAGCAGCGTGGTGAGCGGCACAGATACGCAGTATTTT. Protein sequence: CASSVVSGTDTQYF.

The chain uses TRBV9 and TRBJ2-3; TRBD2 agrees at 8 bases. The trim removed 0 bases at V and 9 bases at J, leaving 6 bases unmatched. The CDR3 is 14 amino acids. Germline values: CDR1 SGDLS, CDR2 YYNGEE. In DNA, the CDR3 is TGTGCCAGCAGCGTAGCGCCTAGCGGGTCGACGCAGTATTTT. It yields the protein CASSVAPSGSTQYF.

This chain connects TRBV6-5 to TRBJ1-5, with D maybe TRBD1 (6 bases). Between the trimmed V and J ends, which lost 6 bases and 0 bases, there was a span of 9 bases. Germline V CDR1 and CDR2: MNHEY, SVGAGI. This CDR3 spans 14 amino acids. The CDR3 spells CASREQGSNQPQHF. The CDR3 DNA follows: TGTGCCAGCAGAGAACAGGGTAGCAATCAGCCCCAGCATTTT.

This sequence joins TRBV28 and TRBJ1-1; 8 bases match TRBD1. Trimming cost V 9 bases and J 7 bases; bases outside gene matches: 10. Germline V gives CDR1 MDHEN, CDR2 SYDVKM. The CDR3 runs 13 residues. CDR3 nucleotides: TGTGCCAGTGCCGCAGGGGGCAGGAATGAAGCTTTCTTT. It yields the protein CASAAGGRNEAFF. Full variable domain (remainder filled in from reference TRBV28 and TRBJ1-1): DVKVTQSSRYLVKRTGEKVFLECVQDMDHENMFWYRQDPGLGLRLIYFSYDVKMKEKGDIPEGYSVSREKKERFSLILESASTNQTSMYLCASAAGGRNEAFFGQGTRLTVV.

This clone appeared a single time. J is TRBJ2-5 and V is TRBV5-6, with 8 bases lining up with TRBD2. Per germline, CDR1 SGHDT and CDR2 YYEEEE. The CDR3 has 15 residues. J lost 5 bases, V lost 4 bases, and 10 bases had no gene match. As DNA, the CDR3 is TGTGCCAGCAGCCTCCCGGGGGGGGCTGGGGAGACCCAGTACTTC. Amino acids: CASSLPGGAGETQYF.

The V and J genes are TRBV7-7 and TRBJ2-5; D perhaps matches TRBD2 (6 bases). This CDR3 has 12 residues. The germline gives CDR1 SSHAT, CDR2 FNYEAQ (reference sequence). The CDR3 nucleotides read TGTGCTAGCGGCCCGACTAGAGGGACCCAGTACTTC. It is translated as CASGPTRGTQYF.

The rearrangement links TRBV29-1 to TRBJ1-1, with D hard to call. In germline, CDR1 is SQVTM, CDR2 ANQGSEA. The CDR3 contains 12 residues. CDR3 sequence reads: CRVAGGNTEAFF. The CDR3 nucleotides are TGCAGGGTCGCGGGCGGGAACACTGAAGCTTTCTTT.

This clone has a handful of counts. The chain employs TRBV19 and TRBJ2-5, with 7 nucleotides matching TRBD1. Looked up from germline, CDR1 is LNHDA and CDR2 is SQIVND (reference sequence). This CDR3 is built from 14 residues. Unmatched junction bases numbered 7, after V lost 5 bases and J lost 4 bases. CDR3: CASSRNAGGETQYF. CDR3 coding DNA: TGTGCCAGTAGTCGAAATGCAGGGGGAGAGACCCAGTACTTC. The full variable domain, with the rest looked up from reference TRBV19 and TRBJ2-5, is DGGITQSPKYLFRKEGQNVTLSCEQNLNHDAMYWYRQDPGQGLRLIYYSQIVNDFQKGDIAEGYSVSREKKESFPLTVTSAQKNPTAFYLCASSRNAGGETQYFGPGTRLLVL.

V and J are TRBV30 and TRBJ2-2; TRBD1 might be the D (6 bases). Trimming pared 0 bases from V and 1 base from J, leaving 12 bases between. Germline V lookup: CDR1 GTSNPN, CDR2 SVGIG (reference sequence). The CDR3 is 16 residues long. CDR3 in amino acids: CAWSVLPGQNTGELFF. CDR3 nucleotide sequence: TGTGCCTGGAGTGTACTTCCGGGACAGAACACCGGGGAGCTGTTTTTT.

The sample holds one count of this clone. V and J are TRBV19 and TRBJ2-1; D gene uncertain. This CDR3 has 14 residues. V lost 5 bases to trimming and J lost 0 bases, with 8 bases between them. The germline gives CDR1 LNHDA, CDR2 SQIVND (reference sequence). In nucleotides, the CDR3 is TGTGCCAGTAGTCCGGCTAGCTCCTACAATGAGCAGTTCTTC. It yields the protein CASSPASSYNEQFF.

V is TRBV25-1 and J is TRBJ2-5, with 7 bases that match TRBD1. Germline V CDR1 and CDR2: MGHDK, SYGVNS. The V and J ends lost 5 bases and 1 base, in that order; junction bases with no gene match: 7. The CDR3 has 15 amino acids. This CDR3 is CASSPMAGGQETQYF. The CDR3 DNA sequence: TGTGCCAGCAGTCCGATGGCAGGGGGCCAAGAGACCCAGTACTTC.